The T cell receptor beta chain described here comes from a study of T cell responses to AZD1222 COVID-19 vaccine (dated by TCRdb to the early 2020s). Background for the entire study: Because spike-specific TCR depth and breadth did not differ between the two schedules, AZD1222 recipients who got a second dose at roughly 4 weeks were pooled with those who got a second dose at roughly 12 weeks. A total of under 250 trial participants underwent TCR sequencing, of whom under 220 had received two doses of AZD1222 and around 25 had received two doses of the MenACWY control vaccine. Trial participants were enrolled by age into 18-55, 56-69 and 70-plus year subgroups, with around 140, 26 and 57 TCR-sequenced participants respectively. General study outcomes and caveats: Participants were mostly white British, with more females than males. The authors suggested clonal diversity may have been underestimated. Spike-specific TCR breadth and depth rose significantly after two AZD1222 doses compared with day 0 and with MenACWY recipients. Reportedly, almost half of the unique spike-specific TCRs recognized epitopes lying outside the regions that are mutated in the B.1.351 and B.1.1.7 variants. The vaccine-associated CD4 TCRs covered the entire spike protein, and the dominant responses fell in regions 160-218 and 743-854. Only 5 to 7 AZD1222 recipients were SARS-CoV-2 seropositive at baseline, limiting conclusions about previously exposed vaccinees. In the small 56-69-year group, the increase in depth fell short of significance, most likely because of low power. Because no samples from the day 14 peak response were available, repertoires could be characterized only after the peak T cell response.

The time point label, read with the paper, signifies: baseline before first vaccination. Samples from vaccinated people were obtained from the UK trials COV001 and COV002, which included a single-blind randomized controlled phase 2/3 trial of AZD1222 (ChAdOx1 nCoV-19) in healthy adults. For TCRbeta chain sequencing, PBMC samples from trial participants were taken at day 0 and at day 28 after the second dose. About this clone itself: The clone's antigen remains unknown. The sample holds no much larger clone one base away, and base qualities are not on file.

The CDR3 regions of human TCRbeta chains were subjected to immunosequencing. As for the original processing: TCRs in the repertoires were compared against a reference library of SARS-CoV-2-specific TCRs that had been generated with the MIRA antigen-specificity platform. Breadth was defined as the fraction of unique TCRs that were SARS-CoV-2-associated. Depth was defined as the fraction of total T cells that were SARS-CoV-2-associated. Using the MIRA data, each spike-specific TCR was assigned both to the spike region to which the TCR was reactive and to a CD4 or CD8 class. Log10-transformed breadth and depth values were compared by one-way ANOVA with Sidak's multiple comparisons tests. In TCRdb, the immuneACCESS table is reduced to in-frame sequences with V and J assigned. These tables do not hold every clone; where another copy was compared, an unresolved V gene accounts for under half, and the others remain unexplained. Clone size and V and J calls were adopted from that table, with D and trimming inferred from the DNA. This sample comprises 120,000 or so clones, around 92% of them detected only once. 1.1% of the sample belongs to the ten largest clones.

The receptor comes from an adult in good health. Sequenced material: peripheral blood, taken on day 0 of AZD1222 vaccination.

In nucleotides, the sequence is TGTGCCAGCAGTTTGAGGCCAAATGAGCAGTTCTTC. It translates to CASSLRPNEQFF. This receptor chain uses TRBV12-3 or TRBV12-4 and TRBJ2-1; the D gene assignment is ambiguous. Inclusive of the bounding cysteine and phenylalanine, the CDR3 is 12 residues long. Only the CDR3 part of the read is kept: 36 bases, read in frame from the first base. V is cut by 3 bases and J by 7 bases, and the space between the germline ends is 7 bases.